This is a list of T cell receptor beta chains from one sample in a study of T cell responses to AZD1222 COVID-19 vaccine. Produced via immunoSEQ multiplex PCR; TCRdb's table is partial and in-frame only. The repertoire has 50,000 or so clones, around nine tenths of them found once; the top ten carry roughly 5.3%. Sequencing used peripheral blood, obtained 28 days after the second AZD1222 dose. The receptors derive from an adult who received the AZD1222 COVID-19 vaccine. The CDR3 runs from the conserved cysteine through the conserved F or W. The order of the fields is CDR3 protein, CDR3 DNA, D gene, clone size, V gene, J gene. D genes are given only for firm matches. Clone size is given for some rows only: seen once, a few or many times, or a class if the clone is expanded.

CASSLEFTISGANYNEQFF	TGTGCCAGCAGCTTAGAATTCACCATTAGCGGGGCGAACTACAATGAGCAGTTCTTC	TRBD2	.	TRBV11-2	TRBJ2-1
CASRRQGARRYSPLHF	TGTGCCAGCAGGAGACAGGGGGCGCGGAGGTATTCACCCCTCCACTTT	TRBD1	.	TRBV28	TRBJ1-6
CSVGTYPEAFF	TGCAGCGTTGGGACTTACCCTGAAGCTTTCTTT	.	.	TRBV29-1	TRBJ1-1
CASSVRGKGANQPQHF	TGTGCCAGCAGCGTTCGGGGGAAAGGGGCAAATCAGCCCCAGCATTTT	.	once	TRBV28	TRBJ1-5
CASSLDRDYEQYF	TGCGCCAGCAGCTTAGACAGGGACTACGAGCAGTACTTC	TRBD1	.	TRBV5-1	TRBJ2-7
CAIGAGYLTDTQYF	TGTGCCATCGGGGCGGGGTACCTCACAGATACGCAGTATTTT	.	.	TRBV10-3	TRBJ2-3
CATSREQESSEAFF	TGTGCCACCAGCAGAGAACAGGAGTCTTCTGAAGCTTTCTTT	.	.	TRBV15	TRBJ1-1
CASSLADPYGYTF	TGTGCCAGCAGCTTAGCGGATCCCTATGGCTACACCTTC	.	.	TRBV7-9	TRBJ1-2
CASSFDRGDGYTF	TGTGCCAGCAGTTTTGACAGGGGGGATGGCTACACCTTC	TRBD1	.	TRBV12-3/TRBV12-4	TRBJ1-2
CASSTLAGGSEQYF	TGTGCCAGCAGCACACTAGCGGGAGGGTCCGAGCAGTACTTC	TRBD2	.	TRBV3-1/TRBV3-2	TRBJ2-7
CASSLPPGLNTEAFF	TGTGCCAGCAGCTTACCACCGGGACTCAACACTGAAGCTTTCTTT	.	.	TRBV13	TRBJ1-1
CASSAWDGDLQETQYF	TGTGCCAGCAGCGCCTGGGACGGCGATCTGCAAGAGACCCAGTACTTC	.	.	TRBV9	TRBJ2-5
CASSHTEYNQPQHF	TGCGCCAGCAGCCATACAGAATACAATCAGCCCCAGCATTTT	.	.	TRBV4-1	TRBJ1-5
CASSHRGGDTPLYGYTF	TGCGCCAGCAGCCACAGGGGGGGGGATACCCCCCTCTATGGCTACACCTTC	TRBD1	.	TRBV4-1	TRBJ1-2
CASSFPGPSEQYF	TGTGCCAGCAGTTTCCCTGGTCCCTCGGAGCAGTACTTC	.	once	TRBV12-3/TRBV12-4	TRBJ2-7
CASSPRGGSVGNEKLFF	TGTGCCAGCAGTCCCCGGGGGGGGTCGGTGGGTAATGAAAAACTGTTTTTT	.	.	TRBV6-6	TRBJ1-4
CATSFDRGPTNEKLFF	TGTGCCACTTCCTTTGACAGGGGGCCGACTAATGAAAAACTGTTTTTT	TRBD1	.	TRBV19	TRBJ1-4
CASSFPPRSYEQYF	TGTGCCAGCAGTTTTCCGCCTAGATCCTACGAGCAGTACTTC	.	.	TRBV28	TRBJ2-7
CAISGVLDRSLSGGELFF	TGTGCCATCAGTGGGGTTCTGGACCGCTCACTTAGTGGCGGGGAGCTGTTTTTT	.	.	TRBV10-3	TRBJ2-2
CASSLDRLAGYADTQYF	TGTGCCAGCAGCTTAGATCGGCTAGCGGGATACGCAGATACGCAGTATTTT	TRBD2	.	TRBV7-9	TRBJ2-3
CASSPGTGGTGELFF	TGTGCCAGCTCACCAGGGACAGGGGGCACCGGGGAGCTGTTTTTT	TRBD1	.	TRBV18	TRBJ2-2
CASTGPPEGAFRNQPQHF	TGTGCCAGTACAGGCCCCCCTGAAGGGGCATTTCGCAATCAGCCCCAGCATTTT	.	.	TRBV19	TRBJ1-5
CASSKGFTGEFGYTF	TGTGCCAGCAGTAAGGGCTTCACCGGGGAGTTCGGCTACACCTTC	.	few	TRBV4-2	TRBJ1-2
CASSITGDYGYTF	TGTGCCAGTAGTATAACAGGGGACTATGGCTACACCTTC	TRBD1	.	TRBV19	TRBJ1-2
CASSLGPDSTVQPQHF	TGTGCCAGCAGCTTAGGGCCGGACAGTACGGTTCAGCCCCAGCATTTT	.	.	TRBV7-6	TRBJ1-5
CASSQERTGSYRIDEKLFF	TGCGCCAGCAGCCAGGAACGGACAGGTTCTTACCGGATTGATGAAAAACTGTTTTTT	TRBD1	few	TRBV4-3	TRBJ1-4
CASSYSTDRGREQYF	TGTGCCAGCAGTTACTCTACGGACAGGGGGCGCGAGCAGTACTTC	TRBD1	.	TRBV6-5	TRBJ2-7
CASSRDRVGYTF	TGTGCCAGCAGCCGCGACAGGGTTGGCTACACCTTC	TRBD1	.	TRBV3-1/TRBV3-2	TRBJ1-2
CASRRTGGDNQPQHF	TGTGCCAGTAGACGGACAGGGGGCGACAATCAGCCCCAGCATTTT	TRBD1	.	TRBV19	TRBJ1-5
CASSARGGDQPQHF	TGTGCCAGCAGCGCCAGGGGTGGCGATCAGCCCCAGCATTTT	.	.	TRBV7-2	TRBJ1-5
CASTIDRASNQPQHF	TGTGCCAGCACTATCGACAGGGCCAGCAATCAGCCCCAGCATTTT	TRBD1	.	TRBV2	TRBJ1-5
CASSVVNTEAFF	TGTGCCAGCAGTGTGGTGAACACTGAAGCTTTCTTT	.	.	TRBV2	TRBJ1-1
CASSFDRTYEQYF	TGTGCCAGTAGTTTTGACAGGACCTACGAGCAGTACTTC	.	.	TRBV19	TRBJ2-7
CASSEGHGNTEAFF	TGTGCCAGCAGCGAGGGACACGGGAACACTGAAGCTTTCTTT	.	.	TRBV9	TRBJ1-1
CASSETGGTTEAFF	TGTGCCAGCAGTGAAACGGGGGGAACCACTGAAGCTTTCTTT	.	.	TRBV6-1	TRBJ1-1
CASSLLHSSYEQYF	TGTGCCAGCAGTTTACTTCACAGCTCCTACGAGCAGTACTTC	.	.	TRBV27	TRBJ2-7
CASSSGTSGPSYEQYF	TGTGCCAGCAGCTCAGGGACTAGCGGGCCCTCCTACGAGCAGTACTTC	TRBD2	.	TRBV7-6	TRBJ2-7
CASSKARRIPHEQYF	TGTGCCAGCAGCAAAGCGCGGAGGATTCCACACGAGCAGTACTTC	.	few	TRBV21-1	TRBJ2-7
CASSLRTDLAGQPQHF	TGTGCCAGTAGTCTACGGACAGACCTAGCGGGTCAGCCCCAGCATTTT	.	.	TRBV19	TRBJ1-5
CASTTRGVSYEQYF	TGTGCCAGCACCACGAGAGGAGTTAGCTACGAGCAGTACTTC	.	.	TRBV6-5	TRBJ2-7
CASSQAADTQYF	TGTGCCAGCAGCCAGGCAGCCGATACGCAGTATTTT	.	.	TRBV5-6	TRBJ2-3
CAISRPGQPEAFF	TGTGCCATCAGTAGACCGGGACAGCCGGAAGCTTTCTTT	TRBD1	.	TRBV10-3	TRBJ1-1
CASSETGEGTEAFF	TGTGCCAGCAGCGAGACAGGGGAGGGCACTGAAGCTTTCTTT	TRBD1	once	TRBV7-9	TRBJ1-1
CASSFNSGDTQYF	TGTGCCAGCAGCTTTAACAGCGGGGATACGCAGTATTTT	.	.	TRBV11-2	TRBJ2-3
CASSPSQGQNSPLHF	TGTGCCAGCTCACCTTCACAGGGGCAGAATTCACCCCTCCACTTT	TRBD1	.	TRBV18	TRBJ1-6
CASSWSGQVGYEQYF	TGCGCCAGCAGCTGGTCCGGACAGGTTGGGTACGAGCAGTACTTC	TRBD1	once	TRBV5-1	TRBJ2-7